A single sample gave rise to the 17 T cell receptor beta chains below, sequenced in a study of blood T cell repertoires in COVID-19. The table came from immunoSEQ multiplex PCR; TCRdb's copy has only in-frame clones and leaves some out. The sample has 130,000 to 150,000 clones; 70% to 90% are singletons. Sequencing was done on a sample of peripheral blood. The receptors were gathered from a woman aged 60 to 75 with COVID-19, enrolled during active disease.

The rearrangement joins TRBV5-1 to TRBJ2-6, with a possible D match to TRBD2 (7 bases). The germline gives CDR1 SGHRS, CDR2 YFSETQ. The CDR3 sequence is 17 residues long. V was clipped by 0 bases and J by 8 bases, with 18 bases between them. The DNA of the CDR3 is TGCGCCAGCAGCTTGGGGGAAGGGGGGGTCCTACCCAACGTCCTGACTTTC. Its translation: CASSLGEGGVLPNVLTF.

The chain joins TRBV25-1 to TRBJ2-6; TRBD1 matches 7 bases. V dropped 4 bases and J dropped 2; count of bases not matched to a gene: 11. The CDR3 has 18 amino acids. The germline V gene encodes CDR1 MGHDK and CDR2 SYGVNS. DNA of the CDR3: TGTGCCAGCAGTGCCTGGGACAGCTATTCACCTGGGGCCAACGTCCTGACTTTC. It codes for CASSAWDSYSPGANVLTF.

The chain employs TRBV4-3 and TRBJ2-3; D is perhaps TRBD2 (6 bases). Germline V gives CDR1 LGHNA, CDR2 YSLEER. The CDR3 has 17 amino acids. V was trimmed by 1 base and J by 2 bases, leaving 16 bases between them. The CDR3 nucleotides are TGCGCCAGCAGCCAAGGACTGGGCGGGGAGGTCACAGATACGCAGTATTTT. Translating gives CASSQGLGGEVTDTQYF.

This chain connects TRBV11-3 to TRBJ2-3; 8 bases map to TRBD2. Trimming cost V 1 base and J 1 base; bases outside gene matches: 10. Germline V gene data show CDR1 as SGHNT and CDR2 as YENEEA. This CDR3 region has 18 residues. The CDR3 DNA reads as TGTGCCAGCAGCTTAGGAGGTATAGGAGCGGGGGGCACAGATACGCAGTATTTT. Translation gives CASSLGGIGAGGTDTQYF.

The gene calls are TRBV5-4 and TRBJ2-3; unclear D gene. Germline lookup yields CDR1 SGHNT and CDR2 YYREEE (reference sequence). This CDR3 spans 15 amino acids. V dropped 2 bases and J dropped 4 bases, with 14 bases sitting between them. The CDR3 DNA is TGTGCCAGCAGCTTTGGAGACCGGCGTTCAGATACGCAGTATTTT. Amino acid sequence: CASSFGDRRSDTQYF.

CDR3 protein: CAISETKGGYSNQPQHF. CDR3 bases: TGTGCCATCAGTGAGACGAAGGGAGGTTATAGCAATCAGCCCCAGCATTTT. The rearrangement links TRBV10-3 to TRBJ1-5; D gene uncertain. V lost 2 bases, J lost 0 bases, and 14 bases lay in between. This CDR3 is built from 17 residues. Germline CDR1 ENHRY, CDR2 SYGVKD.

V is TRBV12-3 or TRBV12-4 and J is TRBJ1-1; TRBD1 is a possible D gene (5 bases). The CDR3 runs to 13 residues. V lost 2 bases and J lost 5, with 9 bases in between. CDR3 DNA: TGTGCCAGCAGTTTACAGGGTAATACTGAAGCTTTCTTT. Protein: CASSLQGNTEAFF.

The DNA of the CDR3 is TGTGCCAGCAGCTTGGCGGGGACTACCGAGGGGTATGGCTACACCTTC. This gives the protein CASSLAGTTEGYGYTF. V gene TRBV11-2 combines with J gene TRBJ1-2, with D possibly TRBD1 on 5 matching bases. Germline V gene lookup returns CDR1 SGHAT and CDR2 FQNNGV. V was trimmed by 3 bases and J by 5 bases, leaving 19 bases between them. The CDR3 loop spans 16 amino acids.

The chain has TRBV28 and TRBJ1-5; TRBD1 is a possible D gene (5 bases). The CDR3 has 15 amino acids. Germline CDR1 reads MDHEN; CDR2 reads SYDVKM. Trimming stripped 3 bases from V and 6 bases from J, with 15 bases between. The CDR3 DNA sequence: TGTGCCAGCAGTTTGTCGGGGGGTGAGGGTCAGCCCCAGCATTTT. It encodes CASSLSGGEGQPQHF.

For the CDR3, the DNA is TGTGCCAGCAGTCCGGGACAGGGGCCCTATGGCTACACCTTC. Translating gives CASSPGQGPYGYTF. The chain is built from TRBV28 and TRBJ1-2; 10 bases agree with TRBD1. Per germline, CDR1 MDHEN and CDR2 SYDVKM. V was clipped by 5 bases and J by 4 bases; unmatched bases: 4. This CDR3 is 14 amino acids long.

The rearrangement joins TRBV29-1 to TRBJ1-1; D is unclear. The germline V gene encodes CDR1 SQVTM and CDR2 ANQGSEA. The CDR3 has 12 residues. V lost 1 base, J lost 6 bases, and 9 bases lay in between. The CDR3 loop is CSVEGGGPEAFF. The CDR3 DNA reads TGCAGCGTTGAAGGAGGCGGCCCTGAAGCTTTCTTT.

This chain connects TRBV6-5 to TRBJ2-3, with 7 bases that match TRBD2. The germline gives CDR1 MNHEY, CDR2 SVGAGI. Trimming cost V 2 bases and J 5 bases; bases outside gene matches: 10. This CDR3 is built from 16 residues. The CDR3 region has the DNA TGTGCCAGCAGTTACATAGACCCCCGCGGGGGAGATACGCAGTATTTT. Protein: CASSYIDPRGGDTQYF.

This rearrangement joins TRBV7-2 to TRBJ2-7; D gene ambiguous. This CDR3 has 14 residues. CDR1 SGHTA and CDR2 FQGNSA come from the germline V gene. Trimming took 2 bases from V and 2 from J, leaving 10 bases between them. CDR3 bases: TGTGCCAGCAGCTTATGGCACGAAACCTACGAGCAGTACTTC. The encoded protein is CASSLWHETYEQYF.

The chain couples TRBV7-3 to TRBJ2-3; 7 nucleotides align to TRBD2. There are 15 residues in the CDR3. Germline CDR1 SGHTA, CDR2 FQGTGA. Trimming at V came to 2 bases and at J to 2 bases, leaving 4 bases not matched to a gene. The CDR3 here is CASSLGTTTTDTQYF. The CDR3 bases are TGTGCCAGCAGCTTAGGGACTACCACCACAGATACGCAGTATTTT. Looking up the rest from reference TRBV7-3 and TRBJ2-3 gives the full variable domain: GAGVSQTPSNKVTEKGKYVELRCDPISGHTALYWYRQSLGQGPEFLIYFQGTGAADDSGLPNDRFFAVRPEGSVSTLKIQRTERGDSAVYLCASSLGTTTTDTQYFGPGTRLTVL.

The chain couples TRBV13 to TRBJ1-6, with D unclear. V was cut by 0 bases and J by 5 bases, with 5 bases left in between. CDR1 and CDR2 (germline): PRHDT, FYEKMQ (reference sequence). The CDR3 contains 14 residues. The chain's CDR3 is CASSLGGDNSPLHF. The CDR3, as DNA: TGTGCCAGCAGCTTAGGCGGGGATAATTCACCCCTCCACTTT.

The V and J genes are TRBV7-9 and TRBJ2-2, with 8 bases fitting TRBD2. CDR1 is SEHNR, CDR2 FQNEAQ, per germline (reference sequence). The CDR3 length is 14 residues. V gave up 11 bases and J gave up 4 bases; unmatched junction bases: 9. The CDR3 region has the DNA TGTGCCGGAGGAGCGAGCGGGGGCACCGGGGAGCTGTTTTTT. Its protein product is CAGGASGGTGELFF.

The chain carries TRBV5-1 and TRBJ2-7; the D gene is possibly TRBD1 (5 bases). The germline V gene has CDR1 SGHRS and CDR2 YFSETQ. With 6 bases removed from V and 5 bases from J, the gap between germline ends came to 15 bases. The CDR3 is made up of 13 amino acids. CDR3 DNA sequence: TGCGCCAGCACCAGGGATATAGAGGACGAGCAGTACTTC. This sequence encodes CASTRDIEDEQYF. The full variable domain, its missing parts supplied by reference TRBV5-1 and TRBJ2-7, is KAGVTQTPRYLIKTRGQQVTLSCSPISGHRSVSWYQQTPGQGLQFLFEYFSETQRNKGNFPGRFSGRQFSNSRSEMNVSTLELGDSALYLCASTRDIEDEQYFGPGTRLTVT.